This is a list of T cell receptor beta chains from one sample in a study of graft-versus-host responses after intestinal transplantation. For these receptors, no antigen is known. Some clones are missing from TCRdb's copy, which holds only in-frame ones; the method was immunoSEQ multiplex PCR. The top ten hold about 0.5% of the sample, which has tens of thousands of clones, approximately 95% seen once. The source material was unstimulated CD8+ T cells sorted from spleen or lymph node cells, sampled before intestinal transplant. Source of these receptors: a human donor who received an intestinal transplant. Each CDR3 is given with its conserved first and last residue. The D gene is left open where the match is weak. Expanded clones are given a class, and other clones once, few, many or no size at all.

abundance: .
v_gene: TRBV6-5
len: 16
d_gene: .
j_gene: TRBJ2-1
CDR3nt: TGTGCCAGCAGTTACTCGACGGACAAAATTGCGTTAGAGCAGTTCTTC
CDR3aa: CASSYSTDKIALEQFF

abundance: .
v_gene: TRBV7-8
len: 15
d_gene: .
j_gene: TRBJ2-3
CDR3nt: TGTGCCAGCAGCTTAGGTAACCGGGGCACAGATACGCAGTATTTT
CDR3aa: CASSLGNRGTDTQYF

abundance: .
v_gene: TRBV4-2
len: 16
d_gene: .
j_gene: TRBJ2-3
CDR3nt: TGTGCCAGCAGCCAAGATGGAGGGCTTGCAACAGATACGCAGTATTTT
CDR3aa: CASSQDGGLATDTQYF

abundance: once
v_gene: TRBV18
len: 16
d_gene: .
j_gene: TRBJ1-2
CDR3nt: TGTGCCAGCTCACCCGACAGCCCGACGTTTAACTATGGCTACACCTTC
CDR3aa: CASSPDSPTFNYGYTF

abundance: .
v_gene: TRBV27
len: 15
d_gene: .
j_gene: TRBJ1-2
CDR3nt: TGTGCCAGCAGTTTATCTGGGGGACTGGGCTATGGCTACACCTTC
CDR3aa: CASSLSGGLGYGYTF

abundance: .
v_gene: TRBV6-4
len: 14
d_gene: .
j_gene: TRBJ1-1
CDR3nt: TGTGCCAGCAGTGCTAGATTCGGGAACACTGAAGCTTTCTTT
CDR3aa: CASSARFGNTEAFF

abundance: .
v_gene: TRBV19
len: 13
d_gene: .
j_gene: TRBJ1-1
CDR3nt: TGTGCCAGTAGTATAGCGGGGGGTCCTGAAGCTTTCTTT
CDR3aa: CASSIAGGPEAFF

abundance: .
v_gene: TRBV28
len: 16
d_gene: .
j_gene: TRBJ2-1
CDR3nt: TGTGCCAGCAGTGATTCACGGGAATTCACCTACAATGAGCAGTTCTTC
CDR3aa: CASSDSREFTYNEQFF

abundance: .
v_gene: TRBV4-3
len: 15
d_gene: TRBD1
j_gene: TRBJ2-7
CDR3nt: TGCGCCAGCAGCCAAGATTGGGACAGGGGTTACGAGCAGTACTTC
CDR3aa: CASSQDWDRGYEQYF

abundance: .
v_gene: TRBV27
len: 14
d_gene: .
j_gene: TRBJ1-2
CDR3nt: TGTGCCAGCAGTTCCCTACAGGGTGACTATGGCTACACCTTC
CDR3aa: CASSSLQGDYGYTF

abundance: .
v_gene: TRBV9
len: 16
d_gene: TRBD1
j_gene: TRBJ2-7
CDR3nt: TGTGCCAGCAGCGTTACCGGGACAGGCCTCTCCTACGAGCAGTACTTC
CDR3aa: CASSVTGTGLSYEQYF

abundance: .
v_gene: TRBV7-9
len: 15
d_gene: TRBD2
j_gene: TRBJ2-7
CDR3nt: TGTGCCAGCAGCTCGACAGGGTTAACTAGCGGGGAGCAGTACTTC
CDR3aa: CASSSTGLTSGEQYF

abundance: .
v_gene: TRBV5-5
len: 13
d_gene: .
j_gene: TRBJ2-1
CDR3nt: TGTGCCAGCAGCTTCGGCGGAACCAATGAGCAGTTCTTC
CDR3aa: CASSFGGTNEQFF

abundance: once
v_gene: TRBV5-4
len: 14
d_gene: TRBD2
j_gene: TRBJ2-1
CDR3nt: TGTGCCAGCAGCTTGGCTAGCGGGGACAATGAGCAGTTCTTC
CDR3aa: CASSLASGDNEQFF

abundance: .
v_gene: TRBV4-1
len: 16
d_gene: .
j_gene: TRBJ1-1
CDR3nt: TGCGCCAGCAGCCATCCCGACAGCCACTCGAACACTGAAGCTTTCTTT
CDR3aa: CASSHPDSHSNTEAFF

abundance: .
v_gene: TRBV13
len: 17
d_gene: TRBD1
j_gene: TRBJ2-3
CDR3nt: TGTGCCAGCAGCTTAGAGCGGACAGGAATAGACACAGATACGCAGTATTTT
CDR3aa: CASSLERTGIDTDTQYF

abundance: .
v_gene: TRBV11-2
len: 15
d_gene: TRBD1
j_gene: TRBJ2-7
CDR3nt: TGTGCCAGCAGCCCCGGGACAGGGAGCTCCTACGAGCAGTACTTC
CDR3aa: CASSPGTGSSYEQYF

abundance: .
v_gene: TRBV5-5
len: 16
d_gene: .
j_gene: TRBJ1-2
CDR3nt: TGTGCCAGCAGCTTGGCTGCCAGTTTACAGACCTATGGCTACACCTTC
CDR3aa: CASSLAASLQTYGYTF

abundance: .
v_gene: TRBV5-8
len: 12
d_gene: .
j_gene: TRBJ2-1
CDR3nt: TGTGCCAGCAGCTTGTCCCCAGATGAGCAGTTCTTC
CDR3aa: CASSLSPDEQFF

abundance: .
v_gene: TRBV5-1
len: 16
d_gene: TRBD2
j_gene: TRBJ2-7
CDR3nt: TGCGCCAGCAGCTTTCATCCCGCTAGCGGGACCTACGAGCAGTACTTC
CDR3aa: CASSFHPASGTYEQYF

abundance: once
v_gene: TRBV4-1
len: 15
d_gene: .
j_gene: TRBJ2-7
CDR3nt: TGCGCCAGCAGCCAAGGTGCGGGGATTACCTACGAGCAGTACTTC
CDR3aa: CASSQGAGITYEQYF

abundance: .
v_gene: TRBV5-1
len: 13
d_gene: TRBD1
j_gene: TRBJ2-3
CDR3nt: TGCGCCAGCAGCCTGGACAGGTCAGATACGCAGTATTTT
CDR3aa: CASSLDRSDTQYF

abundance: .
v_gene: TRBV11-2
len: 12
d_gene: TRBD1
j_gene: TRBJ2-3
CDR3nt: TGTGCCAGCAGGACAGGGCCAGATACGCAGTATTTT
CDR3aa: CASRTGPDTQYF

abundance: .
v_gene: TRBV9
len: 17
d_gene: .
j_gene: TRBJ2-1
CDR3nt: TGTGCCAGCAGCGACGAAAGGACAGCCCCTTCCTACAATGAGCAGTTCTTC
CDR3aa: CASSDERTAPSYNEQFF

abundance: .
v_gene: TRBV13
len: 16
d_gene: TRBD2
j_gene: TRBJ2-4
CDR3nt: TGTGCCAGCAGCTTCCGAGGGGAGGGGGCCAAAAACATTCAGTACTTC
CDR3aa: CASSFRGEGAKNIQYF

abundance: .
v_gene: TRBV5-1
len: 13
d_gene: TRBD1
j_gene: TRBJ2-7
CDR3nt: TGCGCCAGCAGGGGCCAGGGGGACCACGAGCAGTACTTC
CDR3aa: CASRGQGDHEQYF

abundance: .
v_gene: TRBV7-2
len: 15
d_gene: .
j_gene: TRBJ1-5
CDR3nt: TGTGCCAGCAGCTTAGCGGGAGCTAGCAATCAGCCCCAGCATTTT
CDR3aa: CASSLAGASNQPQHF

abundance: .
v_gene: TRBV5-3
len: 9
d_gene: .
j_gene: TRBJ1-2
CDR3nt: TGTGCCAGACCGTATGGCTACACCTTC
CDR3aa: CARPYGYTF

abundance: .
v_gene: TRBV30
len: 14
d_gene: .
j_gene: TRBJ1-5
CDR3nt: TGTGCCTGGAGTGCAGACACAACCAATCAGCCCCAGCATTTT
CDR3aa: CAWSADTTNQPQHF

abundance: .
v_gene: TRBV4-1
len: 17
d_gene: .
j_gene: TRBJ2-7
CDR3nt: TGCGCCAGCAGCCAAGTATTTGAGACTATGGGTTCCTACGAGCAGTACTTC
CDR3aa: CASSQVFETMGSYEQYF

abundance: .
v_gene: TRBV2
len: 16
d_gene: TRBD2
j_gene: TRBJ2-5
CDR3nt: TGTGCCAGCAGGGGCTCCCTAGCGGGAGGGCCCGAGACCCAGTACTTC
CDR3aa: CASRGSLAGGPETQYF

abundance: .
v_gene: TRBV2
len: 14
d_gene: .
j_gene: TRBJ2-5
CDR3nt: TGTGCCAGCAGTGATTCCAGGTACGAAGAGACCCAGTACTTC
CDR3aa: CASSDSRYEETQYF

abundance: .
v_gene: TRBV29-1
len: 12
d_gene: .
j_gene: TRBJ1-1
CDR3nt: TGCAGCGTTGATACGGTGAACACTGAAGCTTTCTTT
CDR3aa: CSVDTVNTEAFF

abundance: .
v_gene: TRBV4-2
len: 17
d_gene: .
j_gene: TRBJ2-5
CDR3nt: TGTGCCAGCAGCCAAGACACCCTAGGGGGGGATCAAGAGACCCAGTACTTC
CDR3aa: CASSQDTLGGDQETQYF

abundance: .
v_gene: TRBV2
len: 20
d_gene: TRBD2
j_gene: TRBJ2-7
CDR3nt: TGTGCCAGCAGTAGGCTCTTCGGATCTAGCGGGAACTACGGAGGAAGCGAGCAGTACTTC
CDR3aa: CASSRLFGSSGNYGGSEQYF

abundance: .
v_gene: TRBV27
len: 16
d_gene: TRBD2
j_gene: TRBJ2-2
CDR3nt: TGTGCCAGCAGTGGACTAGCGGGAGTTGGGACCGGGGAGCTGTTTTTT
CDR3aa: CASSGLAGVGTGELFF

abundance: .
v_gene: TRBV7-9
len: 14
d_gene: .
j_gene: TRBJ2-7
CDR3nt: TGTGCCAGCAGCTTACAGGGTGCCTCCTACGAGCAGTACTTC
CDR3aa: CASSLQGASYEQYF

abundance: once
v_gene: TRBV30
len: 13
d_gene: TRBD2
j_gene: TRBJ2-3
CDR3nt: TGTGCCTGGAGTACTAGCGGCCCAGATACGCAGTATTTT
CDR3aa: CAWSTSGPDTQYF

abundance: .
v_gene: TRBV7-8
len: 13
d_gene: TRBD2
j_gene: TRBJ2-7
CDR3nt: TGTGCCAGCAGCCCTAGCGGGAGATACGAGCAGTACTTC
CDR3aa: CASSPSGRYEQYF

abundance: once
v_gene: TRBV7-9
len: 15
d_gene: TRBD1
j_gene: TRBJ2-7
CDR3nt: TGTGCCAGCACCTCCTGGACAGGGGTGGGTTACGAGCAGTACTTC
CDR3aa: CASTSWTGVGYEQYF

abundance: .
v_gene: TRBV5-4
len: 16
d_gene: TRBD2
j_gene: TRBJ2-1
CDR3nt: TGTGCCAGCAGCTTGCCGGCTAGCGGGAGGGTAAATGAGCAGTTCTTC
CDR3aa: CASSLPASGRVNEQFF

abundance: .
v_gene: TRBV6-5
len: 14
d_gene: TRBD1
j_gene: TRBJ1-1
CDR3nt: TGTGCCAGCAGTTACTCTACCGGGACAGTTGAAGCTTTCTTT
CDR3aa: CASSYSTGTVEAFF

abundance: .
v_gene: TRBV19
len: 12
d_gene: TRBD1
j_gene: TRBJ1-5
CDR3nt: TGTGCCAGTAGGACAGGGGGTGAGCCCCAGCATTTT
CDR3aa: CASRTGGEPQHF

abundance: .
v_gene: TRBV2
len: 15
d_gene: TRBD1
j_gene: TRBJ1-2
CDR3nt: TGTGCCAGACTTAAGCCCGGGACAGCTAACTATGGCTACACCTTC
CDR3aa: CARLKPGTANYGYTF

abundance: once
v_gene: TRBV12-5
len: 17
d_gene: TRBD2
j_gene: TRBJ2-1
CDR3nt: TGTGCTAGTGGTTTGGTACTGGGCGGGGGGGCTCACAATGAGCAGTTCTTC
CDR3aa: CASGLVLGGGAHNEQFF

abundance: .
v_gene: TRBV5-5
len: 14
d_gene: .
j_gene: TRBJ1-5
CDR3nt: TGTGCCAGCAGCGTGACAGGTAGCAATCAGCCCCAGCATTTT
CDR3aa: CASSVTGSNQPQHF

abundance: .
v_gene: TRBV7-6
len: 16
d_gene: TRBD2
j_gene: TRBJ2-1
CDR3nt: TGTGCCAGCAGCTTAGTACTAGCGGGGCCTTACAATGAGCAGTTCTTC
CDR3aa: CASSLVLAGPYNEQFF

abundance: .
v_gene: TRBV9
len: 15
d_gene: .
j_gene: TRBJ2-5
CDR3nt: TGTGCCAGCAGCGATCATAACCGGGGACAAGAGACCCAGTACTTC
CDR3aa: CASSDHNRGQETQYF

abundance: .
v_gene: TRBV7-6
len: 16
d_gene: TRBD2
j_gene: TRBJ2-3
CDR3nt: TGTGCCAGCAGCCCCACTAGCGGGAGTAATACAGATACGCAGTATTTT
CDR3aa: CASSPTSGSNTDTQYF

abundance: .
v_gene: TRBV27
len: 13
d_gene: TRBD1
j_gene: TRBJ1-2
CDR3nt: TGTGCCAGCAGTAGACAGGGGAACTATGGCTACACCTTC
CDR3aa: CASSRQGNYGYTF

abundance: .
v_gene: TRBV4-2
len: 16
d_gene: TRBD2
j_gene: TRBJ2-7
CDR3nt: TGTGCCAGCAGCCAAGATTATGAGCTAGCGGCCTACGAGCAGTACTTC
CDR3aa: CASSQDYELAAYEQYF

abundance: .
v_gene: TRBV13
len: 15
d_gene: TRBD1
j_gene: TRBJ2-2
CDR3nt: TGTGCCAGCAGCTTCGGGACAGGGGGGCCCGGGGAGCTGTTTTTT
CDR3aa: CASSFGTGGPGELFF

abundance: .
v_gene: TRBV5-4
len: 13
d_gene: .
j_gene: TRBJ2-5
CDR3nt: TGTGCCAGCAGCTCTGGTCTACAAGAGACCCAGTACTTC
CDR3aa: CASSSGLQETQYF

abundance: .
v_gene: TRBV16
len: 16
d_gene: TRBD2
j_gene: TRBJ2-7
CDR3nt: TGTGCCAGCAGCCTATGGACTAGCGGGAGTAACCACGAGCAGTACTTC
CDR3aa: CASSLWTSGSNHEQYF